This paragraph covers one T cell receptor beta chain sequence. Its target is unknown. The data originate from a study of cytomegalovirus exposure and HLA in healthy donors. Study-wide points: Compared with the approximately 700-donor mean, an Asian-associated ancestry cluster reportedly had fewer N-insertions, according to a later analysis. As immune exposure information, only CMV serostatus was available.

When sampled, the donors appeared nominally healthy, though they likely had unrecorded immune exposures. The study ran its PCR with 60 Vbeta and 13 Jbeta primers. Assay: immunoSEQ multiplex PCR; the TCRdb copy retains only in-frame clones and omits some. The data contain approximately 220,000 clones, approximately 83% of them singletons. Per germline, CDR1 WNHNN and CDR2 SYGVQD (reference sequence). The trim removed 2 bases at V and 2 bases at J, leaving 4 bases unmatched. The CDR3 is 15 amino acids. What was sequenced was PBMCs. The chain has TRBV10-1 and TRBJ2-7; 9 nucleotides align to TRBD2. The sequence was obtained from a boy aged 2 to 9 in good health and CMV-seronegative. The chain's CDR3 is CASSERSGGPYEQYF. As DNA, the CDR3 is TGCGCCAGCAGTGAGAGAAGCGGGGGGCCCTACGAGCAGTACTTC.